One sample yielded the 13 T cell receptor beta chains listed below, sequenced in a study of PD-1 blockade in classical Hodgkin lymphoma. Each patient's relapse followed autologous stem cell transplantation, and brentuximab vedotin exposure varied. Only in-frame clones appear in the TCRdb table, and some are missing; sequencing was by immunoSEQ multiplex PCR. Of 20,000 to 30,000 clones listed, around 86% are singletons. Here the sequenced sample was peripheral blood mononuclear cells (PBMCs), taken before the second cycle of nivolumab. The receptors here all came from a human donor with classical Hodgkin lymphoma.

The J gene is TRBJ2-7, the V gene TRBV19, with D perhaps matching TRBD2 (6 bases). The CDR3 has 15 amino acids. V was clipped by 1 base and J by 6 bases, with 16 bases between them. CDR1 and CDR2 from the germline V gene are LNHDA and SQIVND (reference sequence). CDR3 DNA sequence: TGTGCCAGTAGTATAGGAGGAGGGAGCGCCCCCGAGCAGTACTTC. Translation: CASSIGGGSAPEQYF.

The chain carries TRBV19 and TRBJ1-2; D gene ambiguous. Germline-derived CDR1 and CDR2 are LNHDA and SQIVND (reference sequence). The CDR3 totals 14 residues. Trimming shortened V by 4 bases and J by 0 bases, and 9 bases separated the two germline ends. The CDR3 region is CASSTRSPNYGYTF. CDR3 sequence (DNA): TGTGCCAGTAGTACCCGCAGTCCTAACTATGGCTACACCTTC.

The chain links TRBV6-5 to TRBJ1-1, with no clear D. CDR1 and CDR2 (germline): MNHEY, SVGAGI. This CDR3 has 13 amino acids. V lost 8 bases and J lost 1, with 11 bases in between. CDR3 DNA: TGTGCCAGCCGAAAGACTGGGAACACTGAAGCTTTCTTT. Translated, it gives CASRKTGNTEAFF.

V and J are TRBV7-6 and TRBJ1-6; D is ambiguous. The CDR3 runs to 17 residues. The germline V and J ends were trimmed by 1 base and 7 bases, with 17 bases remaining between them. Germline V gives CDR1 SGHVS, CDR2 FNYEAQ. CDR3 sequence (DNA): TGTGCCAGCAGCTTAGGGGCTTCGACCGGTAGAAATTCACCCCTCCACTTT. This codes for CASSLGASTGRNSPLHF.

The chain recombines TRBV5-1 with TRBJ1-5; possible D gene TRBD1, 5 bases. The CDR3 length is 15 residues. CDR1 and CDR2 (germline): SGHRS, YFSETQ. V was clipped by 0 bases and J by 5 bases, with 12 bases between them. CDR3 sequence: CASSLETGGDQPQHF. CDR3 coding DNA: TGCGCCAGCAGCTTGGAGACGGGGGGTGATCAGCCCCAGCATTTT.

The chain has TRBV5-1 and TRBJ1-4; 8 bases map to TRBD1. V lost 2 bases and J lost 11; bases outside the gene matches: 8. The germline V gene encodes CDR1 SGHRS and CDR2 YFSETQ. The CDR3 has 14 residues. DNA for the CDR3: TGCGCCAGCAGCTTTGGGACAGGCCAGTGGAAACTGTTTTTT. This translates into CASSFGTGQWKLFF.

The rearrangement joins TRBV6-1 to TRBJ1-2; D may be TRBD1 (5 bases). Trimming took 7 bases from V and 5 from J, leaving 20 bases between them. The CDR3 length is 15 residues. Germline-derived CDR1 and CDR2 are MNHNS and SASEGT. The CDR3 DNA reads as TGTGCCAGCACCCTCTTACCCGACAGTTTATATGGCTACACCTTC. Amino acids: CASTLLPDSLYGYTF.

The V and J genes are TRBV6-5 and TRBJ2-7; 10 bases are shared with TRBD1. The CDR3 has 15 residues. Unmatched junction bases numbered 6, after V lost 7 bases and J lost 0 bases. Germline V gene sequence: CDR1 MNHEY, CDR2 SVGAGI. This CDR3 reads CASNDRDRGSYEQYF. Written as DNA, the CDR3 is TGTGCCAGCAACGACCGGGACAGGGGCTCCTACGAGCAGTACTTC.

The chain uses TRBV13 and TRBJ1-2; tentative D call: TRBD1 (6 bases). Deletions cut 6 bases from V and 7 bases from J, with 12 bases between. This CDR3 has 12 residues. Looked up from germline, CDR1 is PRHDT and CDR2 is FYEKMQ (reference sequence). The DNA for the CDR3 is TGTGCCAGCAGTTCCTACAGGGCTGGCTACACCTTC. It translates to CASSSYRAGYTF.

CDR3 in amino acids: CASSLGTLREEQFF. The CDR3 nucleotides are TGTGCCAGCAGCTTAGGGACTCTTAGAGAGGAGCAGTTCTTC. The rearrangement uses TRBV7-3 and TRBJ2-1, with a weak D call TRBD2 (6 bases). V gave up 2 bases and J gave up 10 bases, with 15 bases separating them. Germline CDR1 and CDR2: SGHTA and FQGTGA. The CDR3 covers 14 residues.

In this sample, this clone turned up once. J is TRBJ2-1 and V is TRBV7-2; D may match TRBD1 or TRBD2 (6 bases each). The CDR3 consists of 17 residues. CDR1 is SGHTA, CDR2 FQGNSA, per germline. V dropped 4 bases and J dropped 8 bases, with 24 bases sitting between them. CDR3 protein: CASSSRWGDIGVDEQFF. As DNA, the CDR3 is TGTGCCAGCAGCTCCCGTTGGGGGGACATCGGGGTCGATGAGCAGTTCTTC.

This clone was detected once. For the CDR3, the DNA is TGTGCCAGCACCCTGGGGGGATTCTCCTACAATGAGCAGTTCTTC. Translating gives CASTLGGFSYNEQFF. This chain uses TRBV5-8 with TRBJ2-1; tentatively, D is TRBD2 (6 bases). Germline V gene data show CDR1 as SGHTS and CDR2 as YDEGEE. The CDR3 spans 15 residues. Between the trimmed V and J ends, which lost 6 bases and 0 bases, there was a span of 13 bases.

In DNA, the CDR3 is TGCAGTGCCCGACGGGCCGGGGAGCTGTTTTTT. Amino acid sequence: CSARRAGELFF. The rearrangement joins TRBV20-1 to TRBJ2-2; D is undetermined. The CDR3 sequence is 11 residues long. Germline values: CDR1 DFQATT, CDR2 SNEGSKA (reference sequence). Deletions cut 6 bases from V and 6 bases from J, with 8 bases between.